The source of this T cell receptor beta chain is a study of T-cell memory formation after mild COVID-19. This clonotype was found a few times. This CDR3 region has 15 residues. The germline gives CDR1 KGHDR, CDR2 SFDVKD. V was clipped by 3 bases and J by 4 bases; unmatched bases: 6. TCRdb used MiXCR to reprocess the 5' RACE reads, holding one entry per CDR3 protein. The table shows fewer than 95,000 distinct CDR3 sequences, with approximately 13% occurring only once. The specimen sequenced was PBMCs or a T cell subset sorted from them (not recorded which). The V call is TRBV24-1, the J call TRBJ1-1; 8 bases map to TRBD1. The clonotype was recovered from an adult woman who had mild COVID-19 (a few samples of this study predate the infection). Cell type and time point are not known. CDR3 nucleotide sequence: TGTGCCACCAGTGATGGACAGGGCGGGTTCACTGAAGCTTTCTTT. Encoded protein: CATSDGQGGFTEAFF.